This entry concerns a single T cell receptor beta chain. Its antigen is not known. This entry belongs to a study of Ad26.COV2.S vaccination and SARS-CoV-2 variants. Broader study findings: There was a possibility that the TCR breadth and depth analyses underestimated total T cell responses.

The protocol was immunoSEQ multiplex PCR, while the TCRdb copy is restricted to in-frame clones and leaves out a portion. The sample has more than 40,000 clones, around 83% seen once; the top ten hold around half. The germline gives CDR1 SNHLY, CDR2 FYNNEI. V was pared by 6 bases and J by 5 bases, with 13 bases between. The CDR3 sequence is 13 residues long. This chain joins TRBV2 and TRBJ1-1, with a weak D call TRBD1 (5 bases). The sequences come from peripheral blood, collected after recovery from COVID-19. The receptor comes from a human donor who had recovered from COVID-19. CDR3 residues: CASSPGWGTEAFF. Here the CDR3 DNA reads TGTGCCAGCAGCCCCGGTTGGGGGACTGAAGCTTTCTTT.